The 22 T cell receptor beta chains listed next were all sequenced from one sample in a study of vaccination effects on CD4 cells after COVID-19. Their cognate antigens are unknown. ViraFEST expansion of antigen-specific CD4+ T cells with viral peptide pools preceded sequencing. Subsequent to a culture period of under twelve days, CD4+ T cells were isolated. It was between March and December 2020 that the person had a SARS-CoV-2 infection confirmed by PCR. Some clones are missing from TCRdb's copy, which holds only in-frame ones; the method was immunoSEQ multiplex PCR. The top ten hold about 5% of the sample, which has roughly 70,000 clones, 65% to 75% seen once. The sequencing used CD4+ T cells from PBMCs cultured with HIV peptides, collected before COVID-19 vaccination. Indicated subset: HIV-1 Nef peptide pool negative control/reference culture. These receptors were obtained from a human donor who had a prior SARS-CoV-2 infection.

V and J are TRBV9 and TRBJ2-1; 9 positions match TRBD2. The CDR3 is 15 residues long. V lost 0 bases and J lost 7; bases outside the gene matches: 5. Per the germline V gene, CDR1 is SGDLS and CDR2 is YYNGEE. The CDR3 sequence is CASSVGGGAFNEQFF. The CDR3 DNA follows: TGTGCCAGCAGCGTAGGCGGGGGGGCCTTTAATGAGCAGTTCTTC. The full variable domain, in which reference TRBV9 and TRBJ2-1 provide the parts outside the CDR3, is DSGVTQTPKHLITATGQRVTLRCSPRSGDLSVYWYQQSLDQGLQFLIQYYNGEERAKGNILERFSAQQFPDLHSELNLSSLELGDSALYFCASSVGGGAFNEQFFGPGTRLTVL.

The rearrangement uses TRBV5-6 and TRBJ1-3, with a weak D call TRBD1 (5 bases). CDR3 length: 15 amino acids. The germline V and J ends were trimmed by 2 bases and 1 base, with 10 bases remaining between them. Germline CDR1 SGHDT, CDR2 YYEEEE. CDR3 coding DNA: TGTGCCAGCAGCTTAGGCTGGGGGTCTGGAAACACCATATATTTT. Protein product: CASSLGWGSGNTIYF.

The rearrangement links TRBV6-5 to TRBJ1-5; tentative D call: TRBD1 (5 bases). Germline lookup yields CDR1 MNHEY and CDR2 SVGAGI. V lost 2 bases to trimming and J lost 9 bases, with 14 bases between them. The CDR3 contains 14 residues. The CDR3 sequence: CASSYDGDHRPQHF. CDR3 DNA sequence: TGTGCCAGCAGTTACGACGGGGACCATCGGCCCCAGCATTTT.

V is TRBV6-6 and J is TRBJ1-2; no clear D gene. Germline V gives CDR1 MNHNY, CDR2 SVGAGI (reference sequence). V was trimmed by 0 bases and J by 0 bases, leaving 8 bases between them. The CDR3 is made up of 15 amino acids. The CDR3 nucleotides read TGTGCCAGCAGTTACTCTAGCCAAGCTAACTATGGCTACACCTTC. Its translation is CASSYSSQANYGYTF.

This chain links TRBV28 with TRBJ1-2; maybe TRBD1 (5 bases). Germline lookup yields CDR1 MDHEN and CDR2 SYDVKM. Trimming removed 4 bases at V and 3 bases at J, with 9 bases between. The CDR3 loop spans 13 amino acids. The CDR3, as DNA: TGTGCCAGCAGTTCCGGGGCTGACTATGGCTACACCTTC. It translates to CASSSGADYGYTF.

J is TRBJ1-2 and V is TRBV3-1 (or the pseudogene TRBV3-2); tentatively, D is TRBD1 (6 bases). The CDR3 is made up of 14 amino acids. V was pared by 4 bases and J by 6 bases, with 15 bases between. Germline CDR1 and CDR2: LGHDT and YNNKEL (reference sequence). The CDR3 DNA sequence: TGTGCCAGCAGCCGTCAACAGGGATCGAATGGCTACACCTTC. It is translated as CASSRQQGSNGYTF.

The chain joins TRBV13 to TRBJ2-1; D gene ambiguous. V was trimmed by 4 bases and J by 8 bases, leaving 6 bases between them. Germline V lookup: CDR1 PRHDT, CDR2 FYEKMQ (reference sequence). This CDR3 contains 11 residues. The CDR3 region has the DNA TGTGCCAGCAGCTATAGTGATGAGCAGTTCTTC. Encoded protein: CASSYSDEQFF.

Here the CDR3 reads CASRGRIGTLDRNTEAFF. CDR3 DNA sequence: TGTGCCAGCCGAGGACGAATTGGGACCCTAGACAGGAACACTGAAGCTTTCTTT. The chain joins TRBV5-5 to TRBJ1-1; tentative D call: TRBD1 (5 bases). V was cut by 7 bases and J by 1 base, with 26 bases left in between. The V gene's germline CDR1 is SGHKS and CDR2 YYEKEE (reference sequence). The CDR3 consists of 18 residues.

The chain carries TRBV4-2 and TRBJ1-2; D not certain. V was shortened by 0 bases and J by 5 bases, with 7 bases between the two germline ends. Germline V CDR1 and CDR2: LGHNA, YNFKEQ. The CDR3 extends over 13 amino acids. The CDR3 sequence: CASSQDFWYGYTF. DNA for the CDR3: TGTGCCAGCAGCCAAGATTTTTGGTATGGCTACACCTTC.

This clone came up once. The CDR3 protein is CASSSLLRAGVSYNEQFF. The CDR3 coding sequence is TGTGCCAGCAGCTCCCTACTTAGAGCGGGAGTGTCCTACAATGAGCAGTTCTTC. The chain employs TRBV7-8 and TRBJ2-1; 8 bases are a match to TRBD2. In germline, CDR1 is SGHVS, CDR2 FQNEAQ. V lost 4 bases, J lost 1 base, and 12 bases stayed unmatched. This CDR3 region has 18 residues. Drawing the rest from reference TRBV7-8 and TRBJ2-1, the complete variable domain is GAGVSQSPRYKVAKRGQDVALRCDPISGHVSLFWYQQALGQGPEFLTYFQNEAQLDKSGLPSDRFFAERPEGSVSTLKIQRTQQEDSAVYLCASSSLLRAGVSYNEQFFGPGTRLTVL.

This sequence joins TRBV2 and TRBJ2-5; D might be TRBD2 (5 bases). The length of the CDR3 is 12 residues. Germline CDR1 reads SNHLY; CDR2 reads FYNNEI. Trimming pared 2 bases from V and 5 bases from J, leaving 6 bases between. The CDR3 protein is CASSESGETQYF. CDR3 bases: TGTGCCAGCAGTGAATCGGGGGAGACCCAGTACTTC. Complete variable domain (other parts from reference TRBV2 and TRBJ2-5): EPEVTQTPSHQVTQMGQEVILRCVPISNHLYFYWYRQILGQKVEFLVSFYNNEISEKSEIFDDQFSVERPDGSNFTLKIRSTKLEDSAMYFCASSESGETQYFGPGTRLLVL.

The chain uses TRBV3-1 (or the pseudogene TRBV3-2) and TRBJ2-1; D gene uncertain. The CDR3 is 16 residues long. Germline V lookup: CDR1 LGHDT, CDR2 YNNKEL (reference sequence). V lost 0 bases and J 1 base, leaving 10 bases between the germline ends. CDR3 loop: CASSQDIERSYNEQFF. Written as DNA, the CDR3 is TGTGCCAGCAGCCAAGATATAGAAAGGTCCTACAATGAGCAGTTCTTC.

CDR3 residues: CASSWGLSEHYGYTF. In nucleotides, the CDR3 is TGTGCCAGCAGCTGGGGGCTTAGTGAGCACTATGGCTACACCTTC. The chain carries TRBV7-2 and TRBJ1-2; a possible D gene is TRBD1 (6 bases). Trimming removed 4 bases from V and 3 bases from J, with 15 bases in between. Germline lookup yields CDR1 SGHTA and CDR2 FQGNSA. The CDR3 totals 15 residues.

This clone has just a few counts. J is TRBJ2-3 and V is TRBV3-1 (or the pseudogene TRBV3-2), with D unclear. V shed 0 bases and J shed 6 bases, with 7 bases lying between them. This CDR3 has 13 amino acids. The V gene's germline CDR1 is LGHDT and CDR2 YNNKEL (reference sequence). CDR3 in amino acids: CASSQDLPDTQYF. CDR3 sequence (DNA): TGTGCCAGCAGCCAAGATCTGCCGGATACGCAGTATTTT.

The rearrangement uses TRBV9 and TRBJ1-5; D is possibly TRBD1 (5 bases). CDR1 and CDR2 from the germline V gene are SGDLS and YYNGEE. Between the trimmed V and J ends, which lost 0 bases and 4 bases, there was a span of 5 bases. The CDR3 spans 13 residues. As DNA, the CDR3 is TGTGCCAGCAGCGTAGGACAGAATCAGCCCCAGCATTTT. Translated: CASSVGQNQPQHF.

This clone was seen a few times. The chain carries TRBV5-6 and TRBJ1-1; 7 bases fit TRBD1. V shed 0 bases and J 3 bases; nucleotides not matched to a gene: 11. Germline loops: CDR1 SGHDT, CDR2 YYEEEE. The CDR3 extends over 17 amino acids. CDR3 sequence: CASSLVYLGGEDTEAFF. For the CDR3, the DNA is TGTGCCAGCAGCTTGGTTTACTTAGGGGGCGAGGACACTGAAGCTTTCTTT. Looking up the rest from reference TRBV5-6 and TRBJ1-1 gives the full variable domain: DAGVTQSPTHLIKTRGQQVTLRCSPKSGHDTVSWYQQALGQGPQFIFQYYEEEERQRGNFPDRFSGHQFPNYSSELNVNALLLGDSALYLCASSLVYLGGEDTEAFFGQGTRLTVV.

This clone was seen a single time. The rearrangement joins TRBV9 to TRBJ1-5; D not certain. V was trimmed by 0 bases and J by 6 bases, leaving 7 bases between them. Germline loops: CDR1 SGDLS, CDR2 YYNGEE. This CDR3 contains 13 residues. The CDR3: CASSVGIGQPQHF. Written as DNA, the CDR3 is TGTGCCAGCAGCGTAGGTATAGGTCAGCCCCAGCATTTT.

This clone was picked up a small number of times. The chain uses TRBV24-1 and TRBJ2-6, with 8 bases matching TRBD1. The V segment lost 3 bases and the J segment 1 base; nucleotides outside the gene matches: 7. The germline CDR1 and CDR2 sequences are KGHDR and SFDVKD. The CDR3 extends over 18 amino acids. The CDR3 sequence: CATSDPGGLGSGANVLTF. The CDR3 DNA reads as TGTGCCACCAGTGATCCAGGGGGCCTGGGGTCTGGGGCCAACGTCCTGACTTTC.

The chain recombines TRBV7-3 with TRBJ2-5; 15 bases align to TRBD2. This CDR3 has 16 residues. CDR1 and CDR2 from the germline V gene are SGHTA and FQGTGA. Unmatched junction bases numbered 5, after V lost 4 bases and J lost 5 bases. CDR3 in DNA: TGTGCCAGCAGCTCGGGACTAGCGGGAGGTGGTGAGACCCAGTACTTC. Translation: CASSSGLAGGGETQYF.

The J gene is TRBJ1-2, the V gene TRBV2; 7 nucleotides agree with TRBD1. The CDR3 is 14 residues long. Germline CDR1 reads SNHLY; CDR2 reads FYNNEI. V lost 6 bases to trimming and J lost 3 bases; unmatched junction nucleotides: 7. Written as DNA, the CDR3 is TGTGCCAGCAGCAACCGGGACAGTTACTATGGCTACACCTTC. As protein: CASSNRDSYYGYTF.

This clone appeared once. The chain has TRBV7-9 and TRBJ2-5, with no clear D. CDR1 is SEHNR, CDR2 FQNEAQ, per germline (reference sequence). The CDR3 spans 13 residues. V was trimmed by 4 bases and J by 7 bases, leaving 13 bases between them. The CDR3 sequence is CASSSTRSGTQYF. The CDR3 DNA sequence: TGTGCCAGCAGCTCCACGCGGAGTGGGACCCAGTACTTC.

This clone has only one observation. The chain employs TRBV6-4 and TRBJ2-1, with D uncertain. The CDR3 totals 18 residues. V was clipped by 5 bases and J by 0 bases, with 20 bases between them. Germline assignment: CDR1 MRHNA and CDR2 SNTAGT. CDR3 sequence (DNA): TGTGCCAGCAGTATCAACCCTGCGGCCATGAGCTCCTACAATGAGCAGTTCTTC. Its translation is CASSINPAAMSSYNEQFF.